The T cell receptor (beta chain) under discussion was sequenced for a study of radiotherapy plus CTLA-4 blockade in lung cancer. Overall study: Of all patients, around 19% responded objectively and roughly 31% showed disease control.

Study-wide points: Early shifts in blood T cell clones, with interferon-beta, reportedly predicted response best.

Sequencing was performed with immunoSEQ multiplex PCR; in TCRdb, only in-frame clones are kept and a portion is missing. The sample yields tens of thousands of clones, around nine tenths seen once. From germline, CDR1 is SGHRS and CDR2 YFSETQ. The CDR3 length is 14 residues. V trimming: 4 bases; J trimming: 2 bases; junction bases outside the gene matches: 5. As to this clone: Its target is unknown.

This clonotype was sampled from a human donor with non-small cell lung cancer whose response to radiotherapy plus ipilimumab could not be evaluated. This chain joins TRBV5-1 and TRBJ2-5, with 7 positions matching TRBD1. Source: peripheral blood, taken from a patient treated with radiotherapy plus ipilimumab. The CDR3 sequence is CASSNRDSQETQYF. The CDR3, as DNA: TGCGCCAGCAGCAACCGGGACAGTCAAGAGACCCAGTACTTC.